These 17 T cell receptor beta chains were sequenced from one sample in a study of cytomegalovirus exposure and HLA in healthy donors. The PCR was carried out with 60 Vbeta primers and 13 Jbeta primers. Sequenced by immunoSEQ multiplex PCR; TCRdb stores in-frame clones only, minus some. The sample lists 190,000 or so clones, under 85% occurring once. Material for sequencing was PBMCs. These receptors were obtained from a man between 50 and 59 years old in good health and CMV-seronegative.

The chain combines TRBV19 with TRBJ2-3; D unclear. The germline CDR1 and CDR2 sequences are LNHDA and SQIVND (reference sequence). The V gene lost 2 bases and the J gene lost 2 bases, with 11 bases spanning the gap. The CDR3 totals 15 residues. The CDR3 is CASSISQIPTDTQYF. In DNA form, the CDR3 reads TGTGCCAGTAGTATATCACAGATACCCACAGATACGCAGTATTTT.

Remarks on this clone: Other DNA sequences in the sample encode the same CDR3. The chain links TRBV7-2 to TRBJ2-7; 9 nucleotides agree with TRBD1. Looked up from germline, CDR1 is SGHTA and CDR2 is FQGNSA. The CDR3 covers 15 residues. Germline trimming cut 1 base from V and 1 base from J; bases unmatched to any gene: 2. CDR3 DNA: TGTGCCAGCAGCTTAGGGACAGGGGCGTCCTACGAGCAGTACTTC. Residues: CASSLGTGASYEQYF.

The V call is TRBV7-3, the J call TRBJ1-2, with 8 bases fitting TRBD1. CDR3 length: 16 amino acids. The V gene end was trimmed by 0 bases and the J gene end by 7 bases; junction bases not matched to a gene: 10. Germline CDR1 is SGHTA and CDR2 is FQGTGA. The CDR3 here is CASSLTSGQGKSGYTF. The DNA for the CDR3 is TGTGCCAGCAGCTTAACGTCCGGACAGGGAAAGAGTGGCTACACCTTC.

This clone was recorded only once. This chain uses TRBV27 with TRBJ1-4; 8 bases match TRBD1. The J segment lost 3 bases and the V segment lost 5 bases, leaving 8 bases of the junction unmatched. Germline V gives CDR1 MNHEY, CDR2 SMNVEV (reference sequence). CDR3 size: 16 residues. In DNA form, the CDR3 reads TGTGCCAGCAGTAATGCAGGGGGCGCATCTAATGAAAAACTGTTTTTT. Protein: CASSNAGGASNEKLFF.

V and J are TRBV5-8 and TRBJ2-5, with D possibly being TRBD2 (7 bases). V lost 4 bases, J lost 5 bases, and 21 bases lay in between. The CDR3 covers 16 residues. Germline V gene sequence: CDR1 SGHTS, CDR2 YDEGEE. CDR3 sequence: CASSAGTGRVGETQYF. CDR3 coding DNA: TGTGCCAGCAGCGCCGGAACAGGGAGGGTTGGGGAGACCCAGTACTTC.

This chain uses TRBV19 with TRBJ1-3; a weak D match, TRBD1 (6 bases). CDR1 and CDR2 (germline): LNHDA, SQIVND (reference sequence). V gave up 11 bases and J gave up 3 bases, with 17 bases separating them. The CDR3 is made up of 14 amino acids. This CDR3 reads CADEGGGLGNTIYF. DNA for the CDR3: TGTGCCGACGAAGGCGGGGGGCTTGGAAACACCATATATTTT.

V gene TRBV19 combines with J gene TRBJ2-2; D is perhaps TRBD1 (5 bases). V dropped 4 bases and J dropped 0 bases, with 9 bases sitting between them. Germline V lookup: CDR1 LNHDA, CDR2 SQIVND (reference sequence). This CDR3 spans 15 amino acids. The CDR3 nucleotides read TGTGCCAGTAGTACCCAGGGATCGAACACCGGGGAGCTGTTTTTT. This codes for CASSTQGSNTGELFF.

The genes are TRBV7-9 and TRBJ2-5; 11 nucleotides agree with TRBD2. V dropped 5 bases and J dropped 6; count of bases not matched to a gene: 11. Germline V gives CDR1 SEHNR, CDR2 FQNEAQ (reference sequence). This CDR3 contains 16 residues. CDR3 bases: TGTGCCAGCAGCCCATTAGCGGGGGGGCATATAAAGACCCAGTACTTC. Its protein product is CASSPLAGGHIKTQYF.

V and J are TRBV7-9 and TRBJ2-2, with D possibly matching TRBD1 (5 bases). Germline assignment: CDR1 SEHNR and CDR2 FQNEAQ (reference sequence). V was trimmed by 5 bases and J by 10 bases, leaving 17 bases between them. CDR3 length: 14 amino acids. This chain's CDR3 is CASSPRQIRKELFF. CDR3 DNA: TGTGCCAGCAGCCCCCGACAGATCCGAAAGGAGCTGTTTTTT.

The genes are TRBV14 and TRBJ1-6, with D unresolved. Germline values: CDR1 SGHDN, CDR2 FVKESK. Trimming shortened V by 5 bases and J by 4 bases, and 12 bases separated the two germline ends. The CDR3 covers 15 residues. The DNA for the CDR3 is TGTGCCAGCAGCTTATCCGGCGGATATAATTCACCCCTCCACTTT. As protein: CASSLSGGYNSPLHF.

V usage is TRBV27 and J usage is TRBJ2-2, with TRBD1 matching 11 bases. Germline assignment: CDR1 MNHEY and CDR2 SMNVEV (reference sequence). The CDR3 length is 15 residues. V lost 5 bases and J lost 6; bases outside the gene matches: 5. The CDR3 DNA follows: TGTGCCAGCAGTCCAGGACAGGGGGCGCCCGGGGAGCTGTTTTTT. Translation: CASSPGQGAPGELFF.

The rearrangement joins TRBV9 to TRBJ1-1, with D maybe TRBD1 (6 bases). Germline V lookup: CDR1 SGDLS, CDR2 YYNGEE. V gave up 0 bases and J gave up 4 bases, with 13 bases separating them. This CDR3 has 15 amino acids. The CDR3: CASSVVGARSTEAFF. The DNA of the CDR3 is TGTGCCAGCAGCGTAGTGGGGGCGCGGAGCACTGAAGCTTTCTTT.

The chain carries TRBV2 and TRBJ1-6; D remains unclear. CDR3 length equals 15 residues. Germline V gives CDR1 SNHLY, CDR2 FYNNEI. Trimming took 5 bases from V and 7 from J, leaving 15 bases between them. CDR3 sequence reads: CASSWSREGNSPLHF. CDR3 DNA sequence: TGTGCCAGCAGTTGGTCCCGGGAGGGAAATTCACCCCTCCACTTT.

This chain joins TRBV5-1 and TRBJ2-5; tentative D call: TRBD2 (6 bases). V gave up 4 bases and J gave up 4 bases, with 17 bases separating them. CDR3 length equals 15 residues. The germline V gene encodes CDR1 SGHRS and CDR2 YFSETQ. Here the CDR3 DNA reads TGCGCCAGCAGCATGCTAGGGACTGGTACAGAGACCCAGTACTTC. Translation gives CASSMLGTGTETQYF.

The genes are TRBV5-1 and TRBJ2-2, with TRBD1 matching over 8 bases. Germline trimming cut 5 bases from V and 6 bases from J; bases unmatched to any gene: 12. Germline CDR1 and CDR2: SGHRS and YFSETQ. The CDR3 runs to 16 residues. CDR3 sequence reads: CASSPTGGSNAGELFF. In DNA form, the CDR3 reads TGCGCCAGCAGTCCCACAGGGGGTAGTAATGCCGGGGAGCTGTTTTTT. Supplemented by reference TRBV5-1 and TRBJ2-2, the full variable domain reads KAGVTQTPRYLIKTRGQQVTLSCSPISGHRSVSWYQQTPGQGLQFLFEYFSETQRNKGNFPGRFSGRQFSNSRSEMNVSTLELGDSALYLCASSPTGGSNAGELFFGEGSRLTVL.

J is TRBJ2-1 and V is TRBV12-5; 13 bases match TRBD2. The CDR3 runs 14 residues. V trimming: 6 bases; J trimming: 6 bases; junction bases outside the gene matches: 2. Germline V CDR1 and CDR2: LGHNT, FRNRAP. The CDR3 reads CASGRTSGSNEQFF. For the CDR3, the DNA is TGTGCTAGTGGGAGGACTAGCGGGAGCAATGAGCAGTTCTTC.

This clone occurred once. The J gene is TRBJ2-2, the V gene TRBV7-2; D may be TRBD1 (9 bases). V was pared by 7 bases and J by 8 bases, with 20 bases between. CDR1 is SGHTA, CDR2 FQGNSA, per germline. The CDR3 loop spans 15 amino acids. CDR3 sequence: CASTPGGTGLGELFF. The CDR3 DNA sequence: TGTGCCAGCACACCGGGGGGGACAGGGTTGGGGGAGCTGTTTTTT.